This record covers a single T cell receptor beta chain. The target antigen is unknown. This specimen belongs to a study of cytomegalovirus exposure and HLA in healthy donors. Study-level findings and limits: On later analysis, the bulk of CMV-associated TCR beta chains appeared to be HLA-restricted. Among TCR beta chains, those listed as cytomegalovirus-associated numbered roughly 150. Presence/absence analyses took donor sequencing depth as roughly uniform.

The CDR3 has 17 amino acids. V was cut by 4 bases and J by 0 bases, with 18 bases left in between. CDR1 is LNHDA and CDR2 is SQIVND in the germline V gene (reference sequence). Primers for the PCR totalled 60 Vbeta and 13 Jbeta. Profiled with immunoSEQ multiplex PCR; TCRdb holds only in-frame clones, not every one. The sample data list 45,000 or so clones. Sequencing used PBMCs. This chain uses TRBV19 with TRBJ1-1; weak D call: TRBD1 (5 bases). This TCR was recovered from a male donor in good health and CMV-seronegative. As DNA, the CDR3 is TGTGCCAGTAGTAGAGCAGGGAGGGAGAAATTGAACACTGAAGCTTTCTTT. Translated: CASSRAGREKLNTEAFF.